This T cell receptor (beta chain) was found in a study of technical replicates of blood from a few donors. TCRdb keeps only in-frame clones here, not all; method: immunoSEQ multiplex PCR. The sample shows approximately 44,000 clones, almost 97% of them seen only once. The CDR3 is 11 amino acids. Trimming took off 6 bases at V and 8 bases at J, with 8 bases between the two ends. From germline, CDR1 is SGDLS and CDR2 YYNGEE. The sequenced sample consisted of T cells isolated from PBMCs. This TCR came from a human donor in good health. V is TRBV9 and J is TRBJ2-2; D is unresolved. CDR3 loop: CASTLSGELFF. In DNA, the CDR3 is TGTGCCAGCACCCTATCGGGGGAGCTGTTTTTT.